This T cell receptor beta chain was captured in a study of T cell changes during pregnancy in multiple sclerosis. Generated by immunoSEQ multiplex PCR, the TCRdb table keeps only in-frame clones and is missing some. Of 39,000 or so clones listed, around 90% were seen once; the top ten hold about 0.34%. CDR3 length: 16 residues. V was pared by 0 bases and J by 4 bases, with 19 bases between. Germline CDR1 GTSNPN, CDR2 SVGIG (reference sequence). The gene calls are TRBV30 and TRBJ2-7; weak D call: TRBD1 (6 bases). The TCR comes from a female donor in good health, enrolled as a control in a pregnancy study. Sequenced here: CD4+ T cells from peripheral blood mononuclear cells, sampled after pregnancy. The CDR3 sequence: CAWSVPSYRALYEQYF. The CDR3 region has the DNA TGTGCCTGGAGTGTCCCCTCCTACAGGGCCTTATACGAGCAGTACTTC.